This entry concerns a single TCR beta chain. A read error may account for a junction end that differs from germline. The template was RNA from unsorted bulk tissue. The data were obtained in a study of tumor and adjacent non-tumor tissue in lung cancer. Three rounds of nested PCR, following a modified ARM-PCR protocol, produced the TCRbeta library. In TCRdb, the multiplex PCR reads were re-called with MiXCR into one record per CDR3 protein. The repertoire holds approximately 70,000 distinct CDR3 sequences, with approximately 73% as singletons. CDR3 length: 14 residues. Germline V gene data show CDR1 as MNHEY and CDR2 as SVGAGI.

The source of this sequence is a man between 60 and 75 years old with non-small cell lung cancer. The chain has TRBV6-5 and TRBJ2-7, with D perhaps TRBD1 or TRBD2 (5 bases each). Sequencing was carried out using lung tumor tissue. The CDR3 spells CARSYRDGSYEQYF. CDR3 DNA: TGTGCCAGAAGTTATCGGGACGGCTCCTACGAGCAGTACTTC.